The 10 T cell receptor beta chains below come from one sample, sequenced in a study of cytotoxic CD8 clonotypes in ibrutinib-treated CLL (dated by TCRdb to about 2021). The library came from the immunoSEQ multiplex PCR assay. Imported from immuneACCESS, the table was reduced by TCRdb to in-frame sequences with V and J called. These copies leave out some clones; in studies compared against another copy, an unresolved V gene accounts for under half, and the cause of the remainder is not known. Within this sample are fewer than 200,000 clones, with less than 85% of them counted one time only. Jointly, the top ten make up roughly 4.6% of the sample. Explained via the paper, the time point label denotes: approximately 25 months on ibrutinib. The material sequenced was PBMCs, taken after 24 months of ibrutinib treatment. These receptors were obtained from a human donor with chronic lymphocytic leukemia.

CDR3 loop: CASSLGVHHQPQHF. Written as DNA, the CDR3 is TGTGCCAGCAGCCTAGGGGTACACCATCAGCCCCAGCATTTT. The chain is built from TRBV7-9 and TRBJ1-5; a weak D match, TRBD1 (5 bases). The V gene's germline CDR1 is SEHNR and CDR2 FQNEAQ (reference sequence). CDR3 length: 14 residues. Trimming left V 5 bases short and J 5 bases short, with 13 bases between.

The chain employs TRBV10-2 and TRBJ1-2; 7 bases are a match to TRBD1. Germline CDR1 reads WSHSY; CDR2 reads SAAADI. CDR3 length: 11 residues. Trimming took 8 bases from V and 7 from J; bases not matched to a gene: 4. The CDR3 bases are TGCGCCAGCCTGACAGGGCTTGGCTACACCTTC. Its protein is CASLTGLGYTF.

The chain joins TRBV11-1 to TRBJ1-4; no reliable D call. V was clipped by 6 bases and J by 7 bases, with 15 bases between them. CDR3 size: 14 residues. The germline V gene encodes CDR1 SGHAT and CDR2 FQDESV (reference sequence). CDR3 nucleotides: TGTGCCAGCAGATCCGAGGTGGGAGGTGAAAAACTGTTTTTT. It encodes CASRSEVGGEKLFF.

The chain is built from TRBV7-9 and TRBJ2-5; tentative D call: TRBD1 (6 bases). CDR1 is SEHNR and CDR2 is FQNEAQ in the germline V gene (reference sequence). This CDR3 region has 15 residues. Trimming left V 1 base short and J 0 bases short, with 9 bases between. The CDR3 DNA reads as TGTGCCAGCAGCTTAGGGGGACAAAACCAAGAGACCCAGTACTTC. It is translated as CASSLGGQNQETQYF.

The chain carries TRBV28 and TRBJ2-3, with D maybe TRBD2 (5 bases). V dropped 3 bases and J dropped 4 bases, with 17 bases sitting between them. The CDR3 is 16 residues long. Germline CDR1 and CDR2: MDHEN and SYDVKM. The CDR3 DNA is TGTGCCAGCAGTTTGGTCGGGAAATATTACTCAGATACGCAGTATTTT. It codes for CASSLVGKYYSDTQYF.

The chain is built from TRBV7-2 and TRBJ1-3; D is unresolved. CDR3 length: 15 residues. V was clipped by 5 bases and J by 1 base, with 12 bases between them. Germline loops: CDR1 SGHTA, CDR2 FQGNSA. In nucleotides, the CDR3 is TGTGCCAGCAGCCCTGGCAGCGTATCTGGAAACACCATATATTTT. This gives the protein CASSPGSVSGNTIYF. The whole variable domain, remainder taken from reference TRBV7-2 and TRBJ1-3, is GAGVSQSPSNKVTEKGKDVELRCDPISGHTALYWYRQSLGQGLEFLIYFQGNSAPDKSGLPSDRFSAERTGGSVSTLTIQRTQQEDSAVYLCASSPGSVSGNTIYFGEGSWLTVV.

The chain recombines TRBV5-1 with TRBJ2-3; a possible D gene is TRBD2 (6 bases). The CDR3 spans 15 residues. Trimming removed 4 bases from V and 1 base from J, with 13 bases in between. The germline V gene encodes CDR1 SGHRS and CDR2 YFSETQ. The CDR3 region is CASSTGEAGTDTQYF. DNA of the CDR3: TGCGCCAGCAGCACCGGGGAGGCGGGCACAGATACGCAGTATTTT.

J is TRBJ2-7 and V is TRBV11-3; 12 nucleotides match TRBD1. The J segment lost 6 bases and the V segment lost 5 bases, leaving 5 bases of the junction unmatched. This CDR3 has 14 residues. In germline, CDR1 is SGHNT, CDR2 YENEEA. The CDR3 here is CASSPGQGALEQYF. CDR3 bases: TGTGCCAGCAGCCCGGGACAGGGGGCCCTCGAGCAGTACTTC.

Worth noting for this clone: An end of the junction does not agree with germline; a read error may underlie this. This chain connects TRBV7-7 to TRBJ2-7; D is ambiguous. Per the germline V gene, CDR1 is SSHAT and CDR2 is FNYEAQ (reference sequence). The CDR3 is 13 amino acids. The CDR3 here is CASSLFLGYEQYF. CDR3 DNA: TGTGCTAGCAGCTTGTTCCTCGGCTACGAGCAGTACTTC.

The V gene is TRBV7-2, the J gene TRBJ2-1, with a weak D call TRBD1 (5 bases). Trimming shortened V by 1 base and J by 8 bases, and 9 bases separated the two germline ends. The CDR3 runs to 13 residues. The germline gives CDR1 SGHTA, CDR2 FQGNSA. The CDR3 DNA sequence: TGTGCCAGCAGCTTAGGTTTCAGGGATGAGCAGTTCTTC. It is translated as CASSLGFRDEQFF. The full variable domain, in which reference TRBV7-2 and TRBJ2-1 provide the parts outside the CDR3, is GAGVSQSPSNKVTEKGKDVELRCDPISGHTALYWYRQSLGQGLEFLIYFQGNSAPDKSGLPSDRFSAERTGGSVSTLTIQRTQQEDSAVYLCASSLGFRDEQFFGPGTRLTVL.